The rows below give T cell receptor beta chains drawn from one sample of a study of OX40 agonist ivuxolimab in advanced cancers. Repertoires were generated with immunoSEQ multiplex PCR, while TCRdb's copy carries only in-frame clones and drops some. Of some 14,000 clones in the sample, 75% to 85% were seen once. The sample consisted of CD4+ or CD8+ T cells sorted from blood, taken in a trial of the OX40 agonist ivuxolimab. The receptors here all came from an adult with an advanced solid tumor such as melanoma, head and neck, liver or kidney cancer. Both conserved end residues are part of each CDR3.

v_gene: TRBV14
j_gene: TRBJ2-1
CDR3aa: CASSQGAGSDNEQFF

v_gene: TRBV5-1
j_gene: TRBJ2-5
CDR3aa: CASSFIPWTSGSLVKTQYF

v_gene: TRBV7-6
j_gene: TRBJ2-2
CDR3aa: CASSPQTSGANTGELFF

v_gene: TRBV5-7
j_gene: TRBJ2-3
CDR3aa: CASSPGRNTDTQYF

v_gene: TRBV2
j_gene: TRBJ1-1
CDR3aa: CASKERSPVNTEAFF

v_gene: TRBV28
j_gene: TRBJ2-1
CDR3aa: CASSGGDFGSYNEQFF

v_gene: TRBV9
j_gene: TRBJ2-7
CDR3aa: CASSGGDTSYEQYF

v_gene: TRBV7-3
j_gene: TRBJ2-7
CDR3aa: CASSLMASGPLYEQYF

v_gene: TRBV30
j_gene: TRBJ1-1
CDR3aa: CAWFPPLAGGNAEAFF

v_gene: TRBV7-3
j_gene: TRBJ2-7
CDR3aa: CASSFSFGLAGVPFEQYF

v_gene: TRBV6-5
j_gene: TRBJ2-5
CDR3aa: CASSYTSGKETQYF

v_gene: TRBV19
j_gene: TRBJ2-3
CDR3aa: CASSKERAGLSTDTQYF

v_gene: TRBV5-1
j_gene: TRBJ1-5
CDR3aa: CASSPERGGVPTQHF

v_gene: TRBV9
j_gene: TRBJ2-3
CDR3aa: CASSPGLTDTQYF

v_gene: TRBV5-1
j_gene: TRBJ1-5
CDR3aa: CASSLDLGGGQPQHF

v_gene: TRBV28
j_gene: TRBJ2-2
CDR3aa: CASSTHVAGGGTTGELFF

v_gene: TRBV29-1
j_gene: TRBJ1-2
CDR3aa: CSVEDPVQWGRGQYYGYTF

v_gene: TRBV19
j_gene: TRBJ2-3
CDR3aa: CASSSQDTDTQYF

v_gene: TRBV7-2
j_gene: TRBJ2-3
CDR3aa: CASTNGVGVTDTQYF

v_gene: TRBV7-9
j_gene: TRBJ2-5
CDR3aa: CASSLREGTVEETQYF

v_gene: TRBV2
j_gene: TRBJ2-1
CDR3aa: CASTSLLGDSSYNEQFF

v_gene: TRBV19
j_gene: TRBJ1-1
CDR3aa: CASSIDFWGMSTEAFF

v_gene: TRBV30
j_gene: TRBJ1-2
CDR3aa: CAGLGDLQNYGYTF

v_gene: TRBV4-3
j_gene: TRBJ1-5
CDR3aa: CASSQVYPGYSNQPQHF

v_gene: TRBV30
j_gene: TRBJ2-3
CDR3aa: CAWSSSGGADTQYF

v_gene: TRBV7-9
j_gene: TRBJ2-7
CDR3aa: CASRPDRDYEQYF

v_gene: TRBV27
j_gene: TRBJ2-3
CDR3aa: CASSWGGHRLPSGSLDTQYF